These 32 T cell receptor beta chains share one sample of origin, sequenced in a study of vaccination and CD4 T cells after COVID-19. The Oncomine TCR Beta short-read assay sequenced DNA from cultured CD4+ T cells. TCRdb reprocessed the PCR reads via MiXCR and lists one record per CDR3 protein. The repertoire holds 20,000 to 25,000 distinct CDR3 sequences, with over 40% as singletons. Antigen specificity for these receptors is unknown. Time point reported: late sampling 161 to 241 days after vaccination in three convalescent patients. Treatment denoted: 10-day PBMC culture with coronavirus spike peptide pools or control peptides (ViraFEST assay). The source material was CD4+ T cells from blood, cultured in vitro, sampled about 7 months after SARS-CoV-2 vaccination. Receptors originate from a human donor who had recovered from COVID-19.

This clonotype was detected a few times. DNA of the CDR3: TGTGCCAGCAGTGAGGGCGTTGCCTACGAGCAGTACTTC. Translated, it gives CASSEGVAYEQYF. V usage is TRBV6-1 and J usage is TRBJ2-7, with D unresolved. V lost 3 bases and J lost 2, with 8 bases in between. This CDR3 spans 13 amino acids. The V gene's germline CDR1 is MNHNS and CDR2 SASEGT.

This clonotype showed up just a few times. The genes are TRBV7-3 and TRBJ2-1; D is perhaps TRBD1 (5 bases). The CDR3 spans 15 residues. Trimming took 5 bases from V and 1 from J, leaving 12 bases between them. Germline-derived CDR1 and CDR2 are SGHTA and FQGTGA. In nucleotides, the CDR3 is TGTGCCAGCAGCCAGGGCAGGGCGTCCTACAATGAGCAGTTCTTC. As protein: CASSQGRASYNEQFF.

The rearrangement uses TRBV19 and TRBJ2-3; D assignment may be TRBD1 or TRBD2 (6 bases each). Trimming shortened V by 6 bases and J by 6 bases, and 10 bases separated the two germline ends. CDR3 length: 12 amino acids. Germline CDR1 reads LNHDA; CDR2 reads SQIVND (reference sequence). CDR3 amino acids: CASSRGGDTQYF. As DNA, the CDR3 is TGTGCCAGTAGCCGAGGGGGGGATACGCAGTATTTT.

The chain recombines TRBV5-3 with TRBJ1-2; no clear D gene. TRBV5-3 is treated as an ORF (open reading frame) with a function not yet certain. The V end lost 8 bases, the J end lost 4 bases, and 24 bases lay between the germline ends. The CDR3 sequence is 16 residues long. The CDR3 is CASSPRSGAQTYGYTF. The CDR3 bases are TGTGCCAGCAGTCCCCGTTCCGGAGCCCAGACCTATGGCTACACCTTC.

The CDR3 protein is CASSLEGWDEQYF. DNA for the CDR3: TGTGCCAGCAGCTTAGAAGGGTGGGACGAGCAGTACTTC. The genes are TRBV7-9 and TRBJ2-7; the D is unclear. The CDR3 is made up of 13 amino acids. V lost 1 base to trimming and J lost 5 bases, with 9 bases between them. CDR1 is SEHNR and CDR2 is FQNEAQ in the germline V gene (reference sequence).

This clonotype came up a few times. The V and J genes are TRBV7-2 and TRBJ2-7; TRBD2 might be the D (5 bases). V dropped 1 base and J dropped 0 bases, with 7 bases sitting between them. CDR3 size: 14 residues. The germline V gene encodes CDR1 SGHTA and CDR2 FQGNSA. CDR3 protein: CASSLVGSSYEQYF. The CDR3 bases are TGTGCCAGCAGCTTAGTAGGGAGCTCCTACGAGCAGTACTTC.

The V gene is TRBV20-1, the J gene TRBJ2-1, with a possible D match to TRBD2 (6 bases). CDR1 DFQATT and CDR2 SNEGSKA come from the germline V gene (reference sequence). With 1 base removed from V and 4 bases from J, the gap between germline ends came to 17 bases. This CDR3 region has 16 residues. The CDR3 reads CSARGRFGGAYNEQFF. The DNA for the CDR3 is TGCAGTGCTAGAGGCCGGTTTGGAGGGGCTTACAATGAGCAGTTCTTC.

V usage is TRBV28 and J usage is TRBJ1-5, with D perhaps matching TRBD1 (5 bases). CDR3 size: 15 residues. V gave up 5 bases and J gave up 4 bases, with 15 bases separating them. Germline values: CDR1 MDHEN, CDR2 SYDVKM. Here the CDR3 reads CASSRVGGENQPQHF. In DNA form, the CDR3 reads TGTGCCAGCAGTAGAGTTGGGGGGGAAAATCAGCCCCAGCATTTT.

V gene TRBV7-8 combines with J gene TRBJ1-5; 10 bases line up with TRBD1. The trim removed 4 bases at V and 6 bases at J, leaving 9 bases unmatched. CDR3 length: 16 amino acids. Germline-derived CDR1 and CDR2 are SGHVS and FQNEAQ. The CDR3 loop reads CASSSPGTGARQPQHF. CDR3 in DNA: TGTGCCAGCAGCTCACCCGGGACAGGGGCCCGTCAGCCCCAGCATTTT.

The V gene is TRBV28, the J gene TRBJ1-1; D might be TRBD1 (6 bases). Trimming removed 2 bases at V and 3 bases at J, with 19 bases between. Germline V gene data show CDR1 as MDHEN and CDR2 as SYDVKM. This CDR3 contains 17 residues. The CDR3 is CASSLGGPSGADTEAFF. The CDR3, as DNA: TGTGCCAGCAGTTTAGGGGGACCCTCAGGGGCGGACACTGAAGCTTTCTTT.

The CDR3 here is CASSRQGLYNEQFF. The CDR3 DNA reads TGTGCCAGTAGCAGACAGGGACTATACAATGAGCAGTTCTTC. The chain joins TRBV21-1 to TRBJ2-1; the tabulated D call, TRBD1, remains unverified against the DNA. TRBV21-1 is a pseudogene segment. There are 14 residues in the CDR3.

The rearrangement links TRBV19 to TRBJ1-2; a weak D match, TRBD1 (6 bases). V was pared by 8 bases and J by 0 bases, with 16 bases between. Germline V gene lookup returns CDR1 LNHDA and CDR2 SQIVND (reference sequence). The CDR3 is made up of 15 amino acids. CDR3 nucleotides: TGTGCCAGTGTCCCTCCAGGGGCAACTAACTATGGCTACACCTTC. Its protein is CASVPPGATNYGYTF.

This clonotype occurred once. The chain joins TRBV28 to TRBJ1-5; TRBD1 is a possible D gene (5 bases). From germline, CDR1 is MDHEN and CDR2 SYDVKM. The ends were cut back, 6 bases at V and 3 bases at J, with 6 bases in the middle. The CDR3 runs to 12 residues. The CDR3 sequence: CASRGPNQPQHF. CDR3 nucleotides: TGTGCCAGCAGGGGACCCAATCAGCCCCAGCATTTT.

Notes on this clonotype: The DNA is omitted, as the CDR3 cannot be located on it reliably, and the CDR3 follows TCRdb's listing. The chain carries TRBV28 and TRBJ2-5; TRBD1, as called in the table, went unchecked against the DNA. The CDR3 comprises 14 residues, both ends counted. Germline V gene lookup returns CDR1 MDHEN and CDR2 SYDVKM. The CDR3 is CASSPFGPGETQYF.

The chain carries TRBV11-3 and TRBJ2-1; D is unclear. CDR1 SGHNT and CDR2 YENEEA come from the germline V gene. The CDR3 length is 14 residues. V lost 5 bases and J 8 bases, leaving 16 bases between the germline ends. The CDR3 coding sequence is TGTGCCAGCAGCAGCTATGGCCGAGGCGATGAGCAGTTCTTC. It yields the protein CASSSYGRGDEQFF. The complete variable domain, with remaining parts taken from reference TRBV11-3 and TRBJ2-1, reads EAGVVQSPRYKIIEKKQPVAFWCNPISGHNTLYWYLQNLGQGPELLIRYENEEAVDDSQLPKDRFSAERLKGVDSTLKIQPAELGDSAVYLCASSSYGRGDEQFFGPGTRLTVL.

The rearrangement links TRBV28 to TRBJ2-6, with TRBD2 matching 9 bases. The length of the CDR3 is 17 residues. Trimming took 5 bases from V and 0 from J; bases not matched to a gene: 5. The germline gives CDR1 MDHEN, CDR2 SYDVKM. The CDR3 nucleotides are TGTGCCAGCAGTGATCTAGCGGGACTCTCTGGGGCCAACGTCCTGACTTTC. Encoded protein: CASSDLAGLSGANVLTF. Filled out from reference TRBV28 and TRBJ2-6, the complete variable domain reads DVKVTQSSRYLVKRTGEKVFLECVQDMDHENMFWYRQDPGLGLRLIYFSYDVKMKEKGDIPEGYSVSREKKERFSLILESASTNQTSMYLCASSDLAGLSGANVLTFGAGSRLTVL.

This clonotype was seen more than once but under ten times. The chain carries TRBV6-1 and TRBJ1-5; 8 bases line up with TRBD1. The junction had 1 base not matched to a gene; V was cut back by 7 bases and J by 5 bases. Germline CDR1 MNHNS, CDR2 SASEGT. The CDR3 runs to 12 residues. Written as DNA, the CDR3 is TGTGCCAGCAAGACAGGGGATCAGCCCCAGCATTTT. This codes for CASKTGDQPQHF.

This chain connects TRBV20-1 to TRBJ1-1, with 7 bases aligning to TRBD1. The V gene's germline CDR1 is DFQATT and CDR2 SNEGSKA (reference sequence). CDR3 length: 13 residues. The V and J ends lost 4 bases and 2 bases, in that order; junction bases with no gene match: 4. The CDR3 spells CSAIGTANTEAFF. The CDR3 DNA sequence: TGCAGTGCTATAGGGACAGCTAACACTGAAGCTTTCTTT.

The chain has TRBV6-1 and TRBJ1-5; TRBD1 matches at 7 bases. The CDR3 consists of 14 residues. The trim removed 5 bases at V and 4 bases at J, leaving 5 bases unmatched. Germline assignment: CDR1 MNHNS and CDR2 SASEGT. Written as DNA, the CDR3 is TGTGCCAGCAGTAAGGGACAGCAAAATCAGCCCCAGCATTTT. Translated, it gives CASSKGQQNQPQHF.

This clonotype was counted a few times. The rearrangement links TRBV6-2 or TRBV6-3 to TRBJ1-6; no clear D gene. Trimming removed 6 bases from V and 3 bases from J, with 12 bases in between. The CDR3 is 15 amino acids. Germline V gene data show CDR1 as MNHEY and CDR2 as SVGEGT. CDR3 amino acids: CASSAFGGYNSPLHF. In DNA, the CDR3 is TGTGCCAGCAGCGCGTTCGGCGGCTATAATTCACCCCTCCACTTT.

The J gene is TRBJ2-7, the V gene TRBV20-1; 7 bases agree with TRBD2. V was pared by 3 bases and J by 6 bases, with 11 bases of the junction left unmatched. CDR3 length: 14 amino acids. Germline V gene data show CDR1 as DFQATT and CDR2 as SNEGSKA (reference sequence). The CDR3 DNA is TGCAGTGCTAGGCCCTCGCATCCGGGGGGCGAGCAGTACTTC. The encoded protein is CSARPSHPGGEQYF.

The chain links TRBV20-1 to TRBJ1-2; 7 bases align to TRBD1. CDR1 DFQATT and CDR2 SNEGSKA come from the germline V gene (reference sequence). V shed 3 bases, J shed 7 bases, and the junction held 14 bases outside the gene matches. The CDR3 totals 15 residues. CDR3 amino acids: CSASARGQIHRGYTF. The CDR3 nucleotides are TGCAGTGCTAGTGCAAGGGGGCAGATCCATCGTGGCTACACCTTC.

The chain employs TRBV6-1 and TRBJ1-5, with TRBD1 identical over 7 bases. Looked up from germline, CDR1 is MNHNS and CDR2 is SASEGT. The V and J ends lost 6 bases and 4 bases, in that order; junction bases with no gene match: 9. The CDR3 loop spans 15 amino acids. The CDR3 sequence is CASSPLGQANQPQHF. The CDR3, as DNA: TGTGCCAGCAGCCCCCTCGGACAGGCAAATCAGCCCCAGCATTTT.

The V call is TRBV20-1, the J call TRBJ1-3; no reliable D call. This CDR3 is 11 amino acids long. V dropped 4 bases and J dropped 6 bases, with 7 bases sitting between them. The germline V gene has CDR1 DFQATT and CDR2 SNEGSKA (reference sequence). The CDR3 spells CSAKSQNTIYF. The DNA for the CDR3 is TGCAGTGCTAAATCGCAAAACACCATATATTTT.

The J gene is TRBJ2-5, the V gene TRBV20-1; D possibly corresponds to TRBD1 (6 bases). V was shortened by 5 bases and J by 4 bases, with 11 bases between the two germline ends. The length of the CDR3 is 12 residues. Germline V gene lookup returns CDR1 DFQATT and CDR2 SNEGSKA (reference sequence). The CDR3 DNA reads TGCAGTGCTTTGTACAGGGTAGAGACCCAGTACTTC. Residues: CSALYRVETQYF.

The chain has TRBV20-1 and TRBJ2-1; 8 bases line up with TRBD2. V shed 6 bases, J shed 3 bases, and the junction held 10 bases outside the gene matches. The CDR3 is 15 amino acids. Germline CDR1 reads DFQATT; CDR2 reads SNEGSKA (reference sequence). The CDR3 spells CSAETSGVSYNEQFF. DNA of the CDR3: TGCAGTGCCGAAACTAGCGGAGTAAGCTACAATGAGCAGTTCTTC.

The chain couples TRBV6-2 or TRBV6-3 to TRBJ2-1; unclear D gene. Trimming shortened V by 6 bases and J by 8 bases, and 20 bases separated the two germline ends. Germline V gene lookup returns CDR1 MNHEY and CDR2 SVGEGT. This CDR3 region has 15 residues. The CDR3 is CASSPRLKGGDEQFF. The CDR3 DNA reads as TGTGCCAGCAGCCCTCGACTTAAGGGTGGGGATGAGCAGTTCTTC.

This chain's CDR3 is CASSVNGNQPQHF. As DNA, the CDR3 is TGTGCCAGTAGTGTCAACGGCAATCAGCCCCAGCATTTT. The V and J genes are TRBV19 and TRBJ1-5; D is unclear. Germline-derived CDR1 and CDR2 are LNHDA and SQIVND (reference sequence). Trimming stripped 5 bases from V and 2 bases from J, with 7 bases between. The CDR3 runs 13 residues.

By sample fraction, this clonotype is medium-sized (0.01 to 0.1%). V is TRBV15 and J is TRBJ2-7; D not resolved. Trimming removed 6 bases at V and 0 bases at J, with 12 bases between. The length of the CDR3 is 14 residues. The germline gives CDR1 LNHNV, CDR2 YYDKDF (reference sequence). The CDR3 sequence: CATRAALLSYEQYF. The CDR3 DNA sequence: TGTGCCACCAGAGCAGCTCTCCTCTCCTACGAGCAGTACTTC.

The chain has TRBV24-1 and TRBJ2-3, with 16 nucleotides matching TRBD2. The CDR3 runs to 18 residues. V was clipped by 4 bases and J by 1 base; unmatched bases: 4. Germline values: CDR1 KGHDR, CDR2 SFDVKD. CDR3 nucleotides: TGTGCCACCAGTGACACTGGGACTAGCGGGAGGGGCACAGATACGCAGTATTTT. Translating gives CATSDTGTSGRGTDTQYF.

The V and J genes are TRBV28 and TRBJ1-2, with D tentatively TRBD1 (5 bases). Germline assignment: CDR1 MDHEN and CDR2 SYDVKM. This CDR3 contains 16 residues. The V gene lost 1 base and the J gene lost 1 base, with 13 bases spanning the gap. Here the CDR3 DNA reads TGTGCCAGCAGTTTATCTGGGGGGTTACTTAACTATGGCTACACCTTC. Protein: CASSLSGGLLNYGYTF.

This rearrangement joins TRBV6-2 or TRBV6-3 to TRBJ2-1, with 9 bases that match TRBD2. The CDR3 contains 14 residues. The junction had 9 bases not matched to a gene; V was cut back by 6 bases and J by 9 bases. Germline lookup yields CDR1 MNHEY and CDR2 SVGEGT. The CDR3 loop reads CASRTSGVLSEQFF. In DNA, the CDR3 is TGTGCCAGCAGGACTAGCGGAGTGTTGAGTGAGCAGTTCTTC.